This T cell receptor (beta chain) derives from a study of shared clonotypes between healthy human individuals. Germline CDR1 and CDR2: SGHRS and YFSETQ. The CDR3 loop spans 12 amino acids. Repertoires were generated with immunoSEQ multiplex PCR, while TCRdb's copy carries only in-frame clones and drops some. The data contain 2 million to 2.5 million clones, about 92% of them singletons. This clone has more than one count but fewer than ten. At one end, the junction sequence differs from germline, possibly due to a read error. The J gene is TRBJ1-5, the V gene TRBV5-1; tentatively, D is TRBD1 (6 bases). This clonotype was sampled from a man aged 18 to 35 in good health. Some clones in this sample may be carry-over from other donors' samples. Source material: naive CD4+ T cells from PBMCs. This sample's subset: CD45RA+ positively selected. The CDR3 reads CASSLVGGPLHF. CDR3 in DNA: TGCGCCAGCAGCTTGGTCGGGGGGCCCCTGCATTTT.